This entry concerns a single T cell receptor (beta chain). Antigen specificity is unknown. This entry is derived from a study of cytomegalovirus exposure and HLA in healthy donors. Across the study: When 350 to 500 donors were genotyped, roughly 80% of them were found to fall in the Caucasian-associated ancestry cluster. Whole-study results and caveats: From TCR beta sequences, most subjects' HLA-A and HLA-B alleles were reportedly predicted accurately. Generally TCR sequences proved uncommon, though certain public TCRs appeared in numerous donors.

Both 60 Vbeta primers and 13 Jbeta primers went into the PCR. Profiling relied on immunoSEQ multiplex PCR, and the TCRdb table lists in-frame clones only, not all of them. The sample shows under 150,000 clones, approximately 79% of them seen only once. Germline CDR1 SGHNT, CDR2 YYREEE (reference sequence). This CDR3 is 15 amino acids long. V dropped 1 base and J dropped 4 bases, with 12 bases sitting between them. This clonotype originated in a man younger than 30 in good health and CMV-seronegative. Sequencing was performed on PBMCs. The J gene is TRBJ2-1, the V gene TRBV5-4; D is possibly TRBD1 (6 bases). The CDR3 region has the DNA TGTGCCAGCAGCTTGACGGGACAAATATACAATGAGCAGTTCTTC. Translated, it gives CASSLTGQIYNEQFF.